The 8 T cell receptor beta chains given below trace back to one sample, sequenced in a study of CD8 T cell repertoires and HIV-1 epitope variants (dated by TCRdb to the early 2020s). These receptors have no identified antigens. Libraries were prepared through the immunoSEQ multiplex PCR assay. What TCRdb holds here is the immuneACCESS table cut down to in-frame rearrangements. Part of the clones is not present; checked against another copy, under half of the missing clones reflect an unresolved V gene, and the others are unexplained. Within this sample are a few thousand clones, with about 70% of them counted one time only. Around 40% of the sample is held by the ten biggest clonotypes. The specimen sequenced was cultured CD8+ T cells derived from PBMCs. Receptors originate from a male donor with HIV.

V and J are TRBV15 and TRBJ2-2; D not resolved. This CDR3 comprises 13 residues. Trimming cost V 4 bases and J 1 base, with 4 bases left between them. CDR1 LNHNV and CDR2 YYDKDF come from the germline V gene (reference sequence). CDR3 sequence (DNA): TGTGCCACCAGCATTAGGAACACCGGGGAGCTGTTTTTT. This translates into CATSIRNTGELFF.

As to this clone: At one end the junction does not follow the germline gene, possibly because of a read error. V gene TRBV5-5 combines with J gene TRBJ1-2; 7 bases fit TRBD1. CDR1 is SGHKS, CDR2 YYEKEE, per germline (reference sequence). The CDR3 is made up of 16 amino acids. This chain's CDR3 is CASSQDRAGSNYGYTF. DNA of the CDR3: TGCGCCAGCAGCCAAGACAGGGCAGGATCTAACTATGGCTACACCTTC.

The CDR3 is CASSHSGTGESYEQYF. The CDR3, as DNA: TGCGCCAGCAGCCATTCCGGGACAGGGGAATCCTACGAGCAGTACTTC. The chain uses TRBV4-3 and TRBJ2-7; the match to TRBD1 covers 10 bases. Germline lookup yields CDR1 LGHNA and CDR2 YSLEER. Trimming removed 3 bases from V and 1 base from J; junction bases left unmatched: 6. This CDR3 has 16 amino acids.

V is TRBV6-6 and J is TRBJ2-3; 16 bases align to TRBD2. Unmatched junction bases numbered 8, after V lost 10 bases and J lost 7 bases. The germline V gene has CDR1 MNHNY and CDR2 SVGAGI (reference sequence). The CDR3 has 15 amino acids. The CDR3 DNA follows: TGTGCCACCCTAAGGGGACTAGCGGGAGGGAATACGCAGTATTTT. It is translated as CATLRGLAGGNTQYF.

V is TRBV7-2 and J is TRBJ2-4; 7 bases are shared with TRBD1. V lost 5 bases and J lost 3; bases outside the gene matches: 13. The CDR3 is 17 amino acids. The germline V gene encodes CDR1 SGHTA and CDR2 FQGNSA. CDR3 sequence: CASSLSGRTGGKNIQYF. CDR3 bases: TGTGCCAGCAGCCTCTCGGGTCGGACAGGAGGCAAAAACATTCAGTACTTC.

This clone is labeled as hyperexpanded. V and J are TRBV27 and TRBJ2-7; no firm D call. The CDR3 consists of 14 residues. Trimming stripped 4 bases from V and 2 bases from J, with 12 bases between. In germline, CDR1 is MNHEY, CDR2 SMNVEV (reference sequence). The CDR3 sequence is CASSSDVSAYEQYF. The CDR3 DNA is TGTGCCAGCAGTTCAGATGTCTCGGCCTACGAGCAGTACTTC.

The CDR3 reads CASSLLAGLAGERDEQYF. The DNA for the CDR3 is TGTGCCAGCAGCTTACTAGCAGGGCTAGCGGGAGAGCGAGACGAGCAGTACTTC. V is TRBV7-6 and J is TRBJ2-7, with 10 bases matching TRBD2. Germline V gene data show CDR1 as SGHVS and CDR2 as FNYEAQ. This CDR3 is built from 18 residues. Trimming took 2 bases from V and 5 from J; bases not matched to a gene: 15.

The chain uses TRBV25-1 and TRBJ2-1; D possibly corresponds to TRBD2 (6 bases). Germline assignment: CDR1 MGHDK and CDR2 SYGVNS. The CDR3 loop spans 12 amino acids. V lost 5 bases, J lost 9 bases, and 11 bases lay in between. The CDR3 DNA sequence: TGTGCCAGCAGTCCTACTAGCAGTGAGCAGTTCTTC. Translated, it gives CASSPTSSEQFF. The full variable domain, in which reference TRBV25-1 and TRBJ2-1 provide the parts outside the CDR3, is EADIYQTPRYLVIGTGKKITLECSQTMGHDKMYWYQQDPGMELHLIHYSYGVNSTEKGDLSSESTVSRIRTEHFPLTLESARPSHTSQYLCASSPTSSEQFFGPGTRLTVL.